The clone carrying this T cell receptor beta chain was observed a few times. Its antigen remains unidentified. This sample was taken from a study of T-cell memory formation after mild COVID-19. Using constant-segment primers, 5'RACE produced TCR alpha and TCR beta cDNA libraries carrying sample barcodes and UMIs. TCRdb called the 5' RACE reads again in MiXCR, with one record for every CDR3 protein. This repertoire shows around 300,000 distinct CDR3 sequences, around 15% found once; its top ten account for 22%. The CDR3 totals 15 residues. Trimming at V came to 7 bases and at J to 5 bases, leaving 10 bases not matched to a gene. Germline loops: CDR1 MNHEY, CDR2 SMNVEV (reference sequence). Study results and caveats: Most CD4+ clones that shrank were in CM and EM, while CD8+ ones turned up in EMRA. Contracting clones, day 15 to 85, had balanced CD4/CD8, and later expanders favored CD4+.

The TCR sequence derives from a man aged 18 to 30 who had mild COVID-19 (a few samples of this study predate the infection). Cell type and time point are not known. Sequencing was carried out using PBMCs or a T cell subset sorted from them (not recorded which). This chain links TRBV27 with TRBJ2-5, with 10 bases aligning to TRBD1. The CDR3 reads CASTLRTGGSETQYF. Written as DNA, the CDR3 is TGTGCCAGCACTCTAAGGACAGGGGGGAGCGAGACCCAGTACTTC.